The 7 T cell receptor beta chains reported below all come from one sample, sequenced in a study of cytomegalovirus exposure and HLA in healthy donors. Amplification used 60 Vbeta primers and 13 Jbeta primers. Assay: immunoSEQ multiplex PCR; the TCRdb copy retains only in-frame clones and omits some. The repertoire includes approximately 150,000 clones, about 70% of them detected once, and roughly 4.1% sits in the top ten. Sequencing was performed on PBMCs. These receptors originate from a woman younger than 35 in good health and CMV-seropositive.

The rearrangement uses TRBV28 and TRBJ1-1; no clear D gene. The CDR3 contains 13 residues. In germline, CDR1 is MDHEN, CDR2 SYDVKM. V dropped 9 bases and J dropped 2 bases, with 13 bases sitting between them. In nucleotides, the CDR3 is TGTGCCAGTCTAAGGCGGGGAAACACTGAAGCTTTCTTT. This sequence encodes CASLRRGNTEAFF.

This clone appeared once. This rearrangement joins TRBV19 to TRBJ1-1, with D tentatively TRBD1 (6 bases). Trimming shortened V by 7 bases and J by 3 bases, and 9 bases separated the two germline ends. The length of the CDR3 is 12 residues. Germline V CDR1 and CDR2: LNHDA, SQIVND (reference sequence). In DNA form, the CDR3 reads TGTGCCAGTAAACAGGGTTACACTGAAGCTTTCTTT. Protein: CASKQGYTEAFF.

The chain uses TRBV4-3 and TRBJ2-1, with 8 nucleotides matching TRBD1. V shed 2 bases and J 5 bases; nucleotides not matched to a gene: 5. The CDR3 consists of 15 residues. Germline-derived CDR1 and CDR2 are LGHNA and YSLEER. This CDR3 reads CASSQSTGDNNEQFF. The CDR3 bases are TGCGCCAGCAGCCAATCGACAGGGGATAACAATGAGCAGTTCTTC.

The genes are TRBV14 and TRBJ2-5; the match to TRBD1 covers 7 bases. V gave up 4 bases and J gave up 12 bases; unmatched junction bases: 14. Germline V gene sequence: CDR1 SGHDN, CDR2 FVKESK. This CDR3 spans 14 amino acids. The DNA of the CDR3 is TGTGCCAGCAGCCCGGCCGGGACAGAAATTTGGAAGTACTTC. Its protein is CASSPAGTEIWKYF.

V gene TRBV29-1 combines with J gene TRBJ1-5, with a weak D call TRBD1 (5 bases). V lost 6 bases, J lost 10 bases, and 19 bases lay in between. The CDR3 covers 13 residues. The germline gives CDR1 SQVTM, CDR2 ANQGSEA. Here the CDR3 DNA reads TGCAGCGTCGGACAAGGTACGAACAGCCCCCAGCATTTT. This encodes CSVGQGTNSPQHF.

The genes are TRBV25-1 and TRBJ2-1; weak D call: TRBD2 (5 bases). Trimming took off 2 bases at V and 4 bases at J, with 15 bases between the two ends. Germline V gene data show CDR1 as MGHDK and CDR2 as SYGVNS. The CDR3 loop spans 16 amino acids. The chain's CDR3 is CASSEAAGLLYNEQFF. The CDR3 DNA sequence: TGTGCCAGCAGTGAAGCGGCGGGCCTACTGTACAATGAGCAGTTCTTC.

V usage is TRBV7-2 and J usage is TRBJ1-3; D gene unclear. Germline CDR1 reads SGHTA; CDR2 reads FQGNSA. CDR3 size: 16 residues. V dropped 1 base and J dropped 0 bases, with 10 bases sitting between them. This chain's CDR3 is CASSLGAEASGNTIYF. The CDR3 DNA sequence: TGTGCCAGCAGCTTAGGTGCTGAGGCCTCTGGAAACACCATATATTTT.